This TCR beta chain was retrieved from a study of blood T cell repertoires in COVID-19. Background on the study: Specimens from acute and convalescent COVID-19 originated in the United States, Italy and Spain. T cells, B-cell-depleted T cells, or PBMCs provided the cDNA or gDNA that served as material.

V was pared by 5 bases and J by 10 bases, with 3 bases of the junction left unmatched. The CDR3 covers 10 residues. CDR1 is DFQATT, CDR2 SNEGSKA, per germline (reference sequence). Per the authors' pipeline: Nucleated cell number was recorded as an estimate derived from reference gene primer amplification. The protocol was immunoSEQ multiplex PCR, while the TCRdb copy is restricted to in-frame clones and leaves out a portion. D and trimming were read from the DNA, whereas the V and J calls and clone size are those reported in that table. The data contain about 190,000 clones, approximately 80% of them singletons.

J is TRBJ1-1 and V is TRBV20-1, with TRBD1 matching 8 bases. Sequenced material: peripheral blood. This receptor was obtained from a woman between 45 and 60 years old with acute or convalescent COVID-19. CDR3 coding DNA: TGCAGTGCTGGACAGGGCGTAGCTTTCTTT. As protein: CSAGQGVAFF.